The clone carrying this T cell receptor (beta chain) was found once. The sample is drawn from a study of radiotherapy plus CTLA-4 blockade in lung cancer. Some clones are missing from TCRdb's copy, which holds only in-frame ones; the method was immunoSEQ multiplex PCR. The table has about 100,000 clones, approximately 83% seen once. Germline-derived CDR1 and CDR2 are MNHNS and SASEGT. The CDR3 has 15 residues. Trimming took off 5 bases at V and 0 bases at J, with 8 bases between the two ends. Sample: peripheral blood, taken from a patient treated with radiotherapy plus ipilimumab. This receptor was taken from a human donor with non-small cell lung cancer who had stable disease on radiotherapy plus ipilimumab. The V gene is TRBV6-1, the J gene TRBJ1-6; D uncertain. The CDR3 reads CASSLMSSYNSPLHF. In nucleotides, the CDR3 is TGTGCCAGCAGTCTTATGAGCTCCTATAATTCACCCCTCCACTTT.